This TCR beta chain was recovered during a study of blood T cell repertoires in COVID-19. Study context: Both acute and convalescent COVID-19 samples were obtained from the United States, Italy and Spain. Nucleic acid was either cDNA or gDNA, and it came from T cells, B-cell-depleted T cells, or PBMCs.

V shed 10 bases, J shed 5 bases, and the junction held 6 bases outside the gene matches. CDR1 is ENHRY and CDR2 is SYGVKD in the germline V gene. This CDR3 comprises 13 residues. Under the authors' procedure: Nucleated cell number was recorded as an estimate derived from reference gene primer amplification. The data were produced by immunoSEQ multiplex PCR, yet TCRdb's version contains in-frame clones alone and is incomplete. V and J calls plus clone size are reproduced from that table; the DNA served to infer D and trimming. This sample yields roughly 85,000 clones, of which over 70% are seen a single time; just under 10% belongs to the top ten.

V and J are TRBV10-3 and TRBJ2-5; 11 bases are shared with TRBD1. Sequencing was carried out using peripheral blood. This sequence originates from a human donor in a cohort sampled during active COVID-19. The CDR3 sequence: CATGTGGRETQYF. Here the CDR3 DNA reads TGTGCCACCGGGACAGGGGGTCGGGAGACCCAGTACTTC.